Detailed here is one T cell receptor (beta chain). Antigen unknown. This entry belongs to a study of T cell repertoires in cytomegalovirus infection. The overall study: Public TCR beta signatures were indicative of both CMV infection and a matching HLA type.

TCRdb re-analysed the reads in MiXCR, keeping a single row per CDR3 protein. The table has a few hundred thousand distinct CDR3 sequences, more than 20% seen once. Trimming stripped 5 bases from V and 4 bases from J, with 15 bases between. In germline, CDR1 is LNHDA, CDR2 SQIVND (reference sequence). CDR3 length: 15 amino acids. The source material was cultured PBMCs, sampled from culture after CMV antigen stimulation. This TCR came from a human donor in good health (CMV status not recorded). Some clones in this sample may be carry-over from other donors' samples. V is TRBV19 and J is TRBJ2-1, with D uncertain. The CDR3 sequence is CASSRSAIRYNEQFF. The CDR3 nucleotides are TGTGCCAGTAGTCGGTCTGCTATAAGGTACAATGAGCAGTTCTTC.